These 25 T cell receptor beta chains originate from one sample sequenced in a study of blood T cells in healthy people across ages. A second roughly 6 to 12 cycle PCR used barcoded and J-beta primers. One entry per CDR3 protein results from TCRdb running MiXCR on the 5' RACE reads. The sample has hundreds of thousands of distinct CDR3 sequences, around 20% seen once. Sequenced input: blood. These receptors were obtained from a man between 65 and 80 years old in good health.

This chain joins TRBV24-1 and TRBJ1-2; D possibly corresponds to TRBD1 (6 bases). This CDR3 has 14 residues. Trimming shortened V by 3 bases and J by 4 bases, and 11 bases separated the two germline ends. Germline V lookup: CDR1 KGHDR, CDR2 SFDVKD. CDR3 loop: CATSDGGRFYGYTF. CDR3 DNA sequence: TGTGCCACCAGTGATGGGGGCAGATTCTATGGCTACACCTTC.

The chain carries TRBV7-2 and TRBJ2-6; tentative D call: TRBD2 (5 bases). V lost 1 base, J lost 0 bases, and 7 bases lay in between. The CDR3 loop spans 16 amino acids. From germline, CDR1 is SGHTA and CDR2 FQGNSA. The CDR3 DNA reads as TGTGCCAGCAGCTTAGACGGGAACTCTGGGGCCAACGTCCTGACTTTC. Its translation: CASSLDGNSGANVLTF. The variable domain in full, completed from reference TRBV7-2 and TRBJ2-6, reads GAGVSQSPSNKVTEKGKDVELRCDPISGHTALYWYRQSLGQGLEFLIYFQGNSAPDKSGLPSDRFSAERTGGSVSTLTIQRTQQEDSAVYLCASSLDGNSGANVLTFGAGSRLTVL.

This clonotype was seen a handful of times. V usage is TRBV2 and J usage is TRBJ2-1; 7 nucleotides align to TRBD1. The length of the CDR3 is 15 residues. CDR1 SNHLY and CDR2 FYNNEI come from the germline V gene. The J segment lost 5 bases and the V segment lost 2 bases, leaving 6 bases of the junction unmatched. CDR3 nucleotide sequence: TGTGCCAGCAGTGAAACCGACAGGGCTGACAATGAGCAGTTCTTC. This gives the protein CASSETDRADNEQFF.

This clonotype was picked up a small number of times. The gene calls are TRBV24-1 and TRBJ2-5; no reliable D call. This CDR3 has 14 amino acids. CDR1 is KGHDR and CDR2 is SFDVKD in the germline V gene. Trimming cost V 8 bases and J 11 bases, with 23 bases left between them. The CDR3 nucleotides read TGTGCCACCACCGATTCTGCCAGTAGTGGCCCTCAGTACTTC. It is translated as CATTDSASSGPQYF.

The sample holds a few counts of this clonotype. The chain uses TRBV29-1 and TRBJ2-5, with 13 bases that match TRBD2. The CDR3 spans 16 residues. Trimming removed 6 bases from V and 1 base from J; junction bases left unmatched: 8. From germline, CDR1 is SQVTM and CDR2 ANQGSEA. This CDR3 is CSVDPGLAGSQETQYF. CDR3 sequence (DNA): TGCAGCGTCGACCCGGGACTAGCGGGATCCCAAGAGACCCAGTACTTC.

The chain has TRBV20-1 and TRBJ2-5; 15 nucleotides agree with TRBD2. The V segment lost 8 bases and the J segment 4 bases; nucleotides outside the gene matches: 5. Germline CDR1 DFQATT, CDR2 SNEGSKA (reference sequence). CDR3 length: 14 residues. DNA for the CDR3: TGCAGTCTCCGGACTAGCGGGAGGGGAGAGACCCAGTACTTC. Protein: CSLRTSGRGETQYF.

This clonotype was seen a few times. The chain uses TRBV14 and TRBJ2-5; unclear D gene. The assigned J gene may be wrong: the sequence end matches TRBJ2-7 better. Per germline, CDR1 SGHDN and CDR2 FVKESK. CDR3 length: 13 amino acids. The CDR3 sequence: CASSRASNYEQYF. In nucleotides, the CDR3 is TGTGCCAGCAGCCGAGCGAGCAACTACGAGCAGTACTTC.

This clonotype was counted ten times or more. The CDR3 reads CASSLALAGGETQYF. As DNA, the CDR3 is TGCGCCAGCAGCTTGGCCCTAGCGGGAGGAGAGACCCAGTACTTC. V is TRBV5-1 and J is TRBJ2-5; TRBD2 matches at 11 bases. This CDR3 is 15 amino acids long. CDR1 is SGHRS, CDR2 YFSETQ, per germline. Losses at the gene ends were 0 bases for V and 4 bases for J; bases not matched to a gene: 2.

The genes are TRBV6-2 or TRBV6-3 and TRBJ2-7, with 14 bases that match TRBD2. CDR3 length: 16 amino acids. Germline loops: CDR1 MNHEY, CDR2 SVGEGT. The trim removed 5 bases at V and 3 bases at J, leaving 6 bases unmatched. CDR3 bases: TGTGCCAGCAGTAAAGGACTAGCGGGAGGAAACTACGAGCAGTACTTC. Translating it yields CASSKGLAGGNYEQYF.

There are a few counts of this clonotype. The genes are TRBV5-1 and TRBJ2-2; D gene uncertain. The CDR3 consists of 14 residues. Germline V gene sequence: CDR1 SGHRS, CDR2 YFSETQ. Trimming pared 4 bases from V and 3 bases from J, leaving 10 bases between. CDR3 nucleotides: TGCGCCAGCAGCCCATCAACGGACACCGGGGAGCTGTTTTTT. Its protein product is CASSPSTDTGELFF.

A few counts support this clonotype. CDR3 coding DNA: TGCGCCAGCAGCTTGAGCGGGAGGGAAACAGATACGCAGTATTTT. This encodes CASSLSGRETDTQYF. The chain employs TRBV5-1 and TRBJ2-3; TRBD2 matches at 10 bases. Germline V lookup: CDR1 SGHRS, CDR2 YFSETQ. V shed 1 base, J shed 3 bases, and the junction held 2 bases outside the gene matches. CDR3 length: 15 residues.

The V and J genes are TRBV20-1 and TRBJ2-1; D is unresolved. The last part of the DNA fits TRBJ2-5 better; the J call may be wrong. This CDR3 region has 12 residues. CDR1 is DFQATT and CDR2 is SNEGSKA in the germline V gene (reference sequence). CDR3: CSARRPGETQYF. Here the CDR3 DNA reads TGCAGTGCTAGACGCCCCGGGGAGACCCAGTACTTC.

This clonotype appeared a few times. The chain carries TRBV7-2 and TRBJ1-1, with D hard to call. V lost 5 bases, J lost 4 bases, and 14 bases lay in between. The CDR3 has 14 residues. Germline V gene lookup returns CDR1 SGHTA and CDR2 FQGNSA. Here the CDR3 reads CASSLMGEGTEAFF. The CDR3 coding sequence is TGTGCCAGCAGCCTAATGGGTGAGGGCACTGAAGCTTTCTTT.

This clonotype has only a few counts. This rearrangement joins TRBV12-3 or TRBV12-4 to TRBJ2-5; 8 bases fit TRBD1. CDR3 size: 16 residues. V lost 3 bases to trimming and J lost 4 bases; unmatched junction nucleotides: 10. CDR3 nucleotides: TGTGCCAGCAGTTTTTTTGCAGGGGGCACGGGAGAGACCCAGTACTTC. It yields the protein CASSFFAGGTGETQYF.

This clonotype occurred a few times. The chain carries TRBV12-3 or TRBV12-4 and TRBJ1-2; D possibly corresponds to TRBD1 (5 bases). CDR3 length: 13 amino acids. The ends were cut back, 5 bases at V and 3 bases at J, with 10 bases in the middle. Written as DNA, the CDR3 is TGTGCCAGCAGTCCGCACAGGCACTATGGCTACACCTTC. Amino acid sequence: CASSPHRHYGYTF.

With regard to this clonotype: A much larger clone lies a single base off, so this may be a read error. The chain links TRBV20-1 to TRBJ1-4; weak D call: TRBD1 (5 bases). The CDR3 sequence is 14 residues long. V lost 2 bases, J lost 5 bases, and 12 bases lay in between. The germline V gene has CDR1 DFQATT and CDR2 SNEGSKA (reference sequence). The CDR3 is CSARIGAGNEKLFF. DNA of the CDR3: TGCAGTGCTAGAATCGGGGCCGGAAATGAAAAACTGTTTTTT.

This clonotype was recorded a few times. V is TRBV4-3 and J is TRBJ2-3; 8 bases map to TRBD2. V lost 0 bases to trimming and J lost 2 bases; unmatched junction nucleotides: 7. The CDR3 consists of 17 residues. Per germline, CDR1 LGHNA and CDR2 YSLEER. The CDR3 loop is CASSQEVAGGPTDTQYF. The DNA for the CDR3 is TGCGCCAGCAGCCAAGAAGTCGCGGGAGGCCCCACAGATACGCAGTATTTT.

This clonotype was seen only a few times. The chain links TRBV20-1 to TRBJ2-7, with D perhaps matching TRBD2 (7 bases). The CDR3 loop spans 16 amino acids. CDR1 and CDR2 from the germline V gene are DFQATT and SNEGSKA (reference sequence). V lost 3 bases and J lost 0, with 18 bases in between. The CDR3 loop reads CSARQTRGGHSYEQYF. The CDR3 DNA reads as TGCAGTGCTAGGCAAACAAGGGGGGGGCACTCCTACGAGCAGTACTTC.

On this clonotype itself: One end of the junction varies from germline; a read error may be responsible. V gene TRBV7-9 combines with J gene TRBJ2-5, with 7 bases aligning to TRBD2. The CDR3 covers 10 residues. Germline lookup yields CDR1 SEHNR and CDR2 FQNEAQ (reference sequence). CDR3 in DNA: TGTGCCGGGGAGGGCGGGAACACTGTCTTC. Its translation is CAGEGGNTVF.

The V call is TRBV5-1, the J call TRBJ1-1; the match to TRBD1 covers 8 bases. CDR1 is SGHRS and CDR2 is YFSETQ in the germline V gene. Germline trimming cut 4 bases from V and 1 base from J; bases unmatched to any gene: 6. The CDR3 has 15 amino acids. CDR3 nucleotide sequence: TGCGCCAGCAGCCGCGGACAGGGTGCGAACACTGAAGCTTTCTTT. It is translated as CASSRGQGANTEAFF.

This clonotype has a handful of counts. This sequence joins TRBV10-3 and TRBJ1-2, with no clear D. Trimming shortened V by 2 bases and J by 2 bases, and 6 bases separated the two germline ends. The CDR3 has 13 amino acids. CDR1 and CDR2 from the germline V gene are ENHRY and SYGVKD. CDR3 residues: CAISETTNYGYTF. The CDR3 coding sequence is TGTGCCATCAGTGAGACAACCAACTATGGCTACACCTTC.

The chain combines TRBV7-2 with TRBJ2-5; possible D gene TRBD2, 6 bases. V shed 1 base and J shed 4 bases, with 10 bases lying between them. This CDR3 is 14 amino acids long. The V gene's germline CDR1 is SGHTA and CDR2 FQGNSA. The CDR3 loop reads CASSLGDGRETQYF. In DNA, the CDR3 is TGTGCCAGCAGCTTAGGTGACGGGAGAGAGACCCAGTACTTC.

J is TRBJ2-3 and V is TRBV20-1, with 8 bases identical to TRBD1. Looked up from germline, CDR1 is DFQATT and CDR2 is SNEGSKA (reference sequence). V dropped 5 bases and J dropped 1; count of bases not matched to a gene: 5. The CDR3 sequence is 14 residues long. The CDR3 here is CSASPGQGTDTQYF. The CDR3 DNA sequence: TGCAGTGCTTCTCCGGGACAGGGCACAGATACGCAGTATTTT.

A remark on this clonotype: At one end, the junction sequence differs from germline, possibly due to a read error. The CDR3 DNA reads TGCGCCAGCAGCTTGGCCAGCTCCTACGAGCAGCACTTC. Protein product: CASSLASSYEQHF. The chain recombines TRBV5-1 with TRBJ2-7, with D unclear. Germline CDR1 is SGHRS and CDR2 is YFSETQ. The CDR3 is made up of 13 amino acids.

J is TRBJ1-2 and V is TRBV20-1, with D unclear. The CDR3 has 14 amino acids. The V gene lost 2 bases and the J gene lost 1 base, with 11 bases spanning the gap. CDR1 is DFQATT, CDR2 SNEGSKA, per germline (reference sequence). CDR3 nucleotides: TGCAGTGCTAGATCCCCCAGCGTTAACTATGGCTACACCTTC. This sequence encodes CSARSPSVNYGYTF.